This T cell receptor beta chain derives from a study of cytotoxic CD8 clonotypes in ibrutinib-treated CLL. The overall study: The taking of response samples occurred after a median about 13 months of treatment, with a range of 6 to 36. When averaged across all of the samples, the counts came to a few hundred thousand productive templates and more than 85,000 productive rearrangements. The study, taken as a whole, reports: Sampling schedules were unmatched across sustained-remission and progressing patients.

Concerning this clone: What it binds is not known.

J lost 2 bases, V lost 7 bases, and 9 bases had no gene match. CDR3 length: 16 residues. Germline loops: CDR1 MDHEN, CDR2 SYDVKM. Repertoires were generated with immunoSEQ multiplex PCR, while TCRdb's copy carries only in-frame clones and drops some. The data contain 140,000 to 150,000 clones, about 78% of them singletons. The chain joins TRBV28 to TRBJ2-1; 9 positions agree with TRBD2. The sequenced sample was PBMCs, obtained after 24 months of ibrutinib treatment. This sequence was found in a human donor with chronic lymphocytic leukemia. The CDR3 here is CASTVPSSGAYNEQFF. The CDR3 nucleotides are TGTGCCAGCACCGTCCCGTCTAGCGGGGCCTACAATGAGCAGTTCTTC.